This T cell receptor (beta chain) was profiled in a study of blood T cell repertoires in COVID-19. Original handling: Quantification of nucleated cells was approximated via reference gene primer amplification. The repertoire was sequenced with immunoSEQ multiplex PCR; TCRdb's copy has only in-frame clones and lacks some. The V and J calls and clone size come from that table; D and trimming were worked out from the DNA. Among around 370,000 clones, 80% to 90% were seen once, and the ten largest hold roughly 6%. V lost 10 bases, J lost 0 bases, and 3 bases stayed unmatched. The CDR3 consists of 13 residues. Germline lookup yields CDR1 KGHSH and CDR2 LQKENI. Enrolment of Seattle patients took place during active infection, and they were followed longitudinally.

This clonotype originated in a woman aged 45 to 65 with COVID-19, enrolled during active disease. What was sequenced was peripheral blood. The chain has TRBV18 and TRBJ2-3, with 8 positions matching TRBD2. CDR3 sequence reads: CATRTSSTDTQYF. The CDR3 DNA reads as TGTGCCACCCGGACTAGCAGCACAGATACGCAGTATTTT.